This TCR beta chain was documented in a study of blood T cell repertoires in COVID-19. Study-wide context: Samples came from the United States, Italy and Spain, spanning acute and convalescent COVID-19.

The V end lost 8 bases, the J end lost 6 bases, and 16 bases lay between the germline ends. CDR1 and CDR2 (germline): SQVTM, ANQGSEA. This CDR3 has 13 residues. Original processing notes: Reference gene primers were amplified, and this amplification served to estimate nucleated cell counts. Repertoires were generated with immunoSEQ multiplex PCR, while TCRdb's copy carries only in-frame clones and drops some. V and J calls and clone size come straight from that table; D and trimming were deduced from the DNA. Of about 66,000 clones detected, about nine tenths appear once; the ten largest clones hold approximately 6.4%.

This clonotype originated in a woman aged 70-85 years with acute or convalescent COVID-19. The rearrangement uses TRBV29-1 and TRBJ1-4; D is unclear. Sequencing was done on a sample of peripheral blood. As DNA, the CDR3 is TGCAGCACAAGGACCTTGAGGGATGAAAAACTGTTTTTT. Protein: CSTRTLRDEKLFF.